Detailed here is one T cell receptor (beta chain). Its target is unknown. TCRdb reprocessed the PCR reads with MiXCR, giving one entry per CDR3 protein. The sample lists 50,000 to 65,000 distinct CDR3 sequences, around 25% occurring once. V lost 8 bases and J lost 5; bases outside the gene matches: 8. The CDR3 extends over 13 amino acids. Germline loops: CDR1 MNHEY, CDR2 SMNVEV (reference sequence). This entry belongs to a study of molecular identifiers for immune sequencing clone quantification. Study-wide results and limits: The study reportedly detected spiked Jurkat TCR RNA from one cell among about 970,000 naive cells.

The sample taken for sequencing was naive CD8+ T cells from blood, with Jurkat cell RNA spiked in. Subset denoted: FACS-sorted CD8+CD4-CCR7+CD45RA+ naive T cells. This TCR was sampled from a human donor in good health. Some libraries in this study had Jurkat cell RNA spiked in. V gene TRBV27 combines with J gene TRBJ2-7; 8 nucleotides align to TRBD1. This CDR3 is CASGRQGRHEQYF. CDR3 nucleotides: TGTGCCAGCGGACGACAGGGGCGCCACGAGCAGTACTTC.